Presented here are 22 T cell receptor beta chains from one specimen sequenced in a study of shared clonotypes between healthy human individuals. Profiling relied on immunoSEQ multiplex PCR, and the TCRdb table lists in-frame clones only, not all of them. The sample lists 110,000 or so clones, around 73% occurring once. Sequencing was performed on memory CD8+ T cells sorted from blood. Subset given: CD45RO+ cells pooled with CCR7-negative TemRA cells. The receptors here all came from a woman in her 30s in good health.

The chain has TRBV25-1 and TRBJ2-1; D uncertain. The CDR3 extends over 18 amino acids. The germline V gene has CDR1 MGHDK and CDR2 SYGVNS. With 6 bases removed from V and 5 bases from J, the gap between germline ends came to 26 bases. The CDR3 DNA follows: TGTGCCAGCAGACCATTCACTATCGGTGGATCAATCCACAATGAGCAGTTCTTC. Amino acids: CASRPFTIGGSIHNEQFF.

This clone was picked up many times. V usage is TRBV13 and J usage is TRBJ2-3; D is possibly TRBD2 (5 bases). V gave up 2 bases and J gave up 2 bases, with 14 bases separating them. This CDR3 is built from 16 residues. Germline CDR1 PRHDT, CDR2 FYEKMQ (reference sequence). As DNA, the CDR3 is TGTGCCAGCAGCTTAAGCGACGGCGGGTCCACAGATACGCAGTATTTT. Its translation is CASSLSDGGSTDTQYF.

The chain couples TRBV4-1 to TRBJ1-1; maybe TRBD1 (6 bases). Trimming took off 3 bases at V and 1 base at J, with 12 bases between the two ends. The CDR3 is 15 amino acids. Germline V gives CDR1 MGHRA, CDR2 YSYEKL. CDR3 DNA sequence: TGCGCCAGCAGCCATCGGGGGGCAGGGAACACTGAAGCTTTCTTT. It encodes CASSHRGAGNTEAFF.

CDR3 residues: CASSPVGGDTDTQYF. CDR3 DNA sequence: TGCGCCAGCAGCCCAGTGGGGGGGGACACAGATACGCAGTATTTT. The gene calls are TRBV4-1 and TRBJ2-3; TRBD2 agrees at 7 bases. The junction had 6 bases not matched to a gene; V was cut back by 4 bases and J by 2 bases. Germline values: CDR1 MGHRA, CDR2 YSYEKL. The CDR3 is 15 amino acids.

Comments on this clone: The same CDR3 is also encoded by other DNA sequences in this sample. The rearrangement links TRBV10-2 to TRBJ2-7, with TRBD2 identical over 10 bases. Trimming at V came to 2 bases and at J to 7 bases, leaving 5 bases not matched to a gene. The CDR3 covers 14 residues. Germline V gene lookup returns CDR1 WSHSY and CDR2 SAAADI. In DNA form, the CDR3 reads TGCGCCAGCAGTGAGAGCGGGAGGGCCAGTGAGCAGTACTTC. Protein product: CASSESGRASEQYF.

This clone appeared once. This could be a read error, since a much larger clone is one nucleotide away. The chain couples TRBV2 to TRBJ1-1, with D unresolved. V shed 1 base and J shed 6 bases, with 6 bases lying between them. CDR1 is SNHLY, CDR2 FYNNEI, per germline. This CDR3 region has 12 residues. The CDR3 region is CASSEGVPEAFF. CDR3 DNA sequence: TGTGCCAGCAGTGAAGGGGTGCCTGAAGCTTTCTTT. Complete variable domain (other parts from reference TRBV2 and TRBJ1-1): EPEVTQTPSHQVTQMGQEVILRCVPISNHLYFYWYRQILGQKVEFLVSFYNNEISEKSEIFDDQFSVERPDGSNFTLKIRSTKLEDSAMYFCASSEGVPEAFFGQGTRLTVV.

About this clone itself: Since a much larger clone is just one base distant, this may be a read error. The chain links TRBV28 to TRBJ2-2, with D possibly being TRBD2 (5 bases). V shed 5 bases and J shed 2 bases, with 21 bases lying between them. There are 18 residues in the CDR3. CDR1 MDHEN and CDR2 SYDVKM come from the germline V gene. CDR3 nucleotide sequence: TGTGCCAGCAGTGTACCGCGCGCTCTGCGGGTAAACACCGGGGAGCTGTTTTTT. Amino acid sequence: CASSVPRALRVNTGELFF.

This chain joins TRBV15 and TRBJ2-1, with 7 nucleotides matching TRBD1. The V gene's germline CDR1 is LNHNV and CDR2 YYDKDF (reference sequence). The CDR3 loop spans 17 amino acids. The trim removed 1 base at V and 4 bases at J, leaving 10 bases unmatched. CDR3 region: CATSRGHRDSLYNEQFF. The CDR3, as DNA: TGTGCCACCAGCAGAGGACACCGGGACAGCTTATACAATGAGCAGTTCTTC. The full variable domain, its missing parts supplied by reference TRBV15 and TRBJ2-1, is DAMVIQNPRYQVTQFGKPVTLSCSQTLNHNVMYWYQQKSSQAPKLLFHYYDKDFNNEADTPDNFQSRRPNTSFCFLDIRSPGLGDTAMYLCATSRGHRDSLYNEQFFGPGTRLTVL.

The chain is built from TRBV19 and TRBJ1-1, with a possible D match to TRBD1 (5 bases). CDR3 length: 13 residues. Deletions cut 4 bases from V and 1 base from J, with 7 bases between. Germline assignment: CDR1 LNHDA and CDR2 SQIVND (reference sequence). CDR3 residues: CASSSTGNTEAFF. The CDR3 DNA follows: TGTGCCAGTAGTAGTACAGGGAACACTGAAGCTTTCTTT.

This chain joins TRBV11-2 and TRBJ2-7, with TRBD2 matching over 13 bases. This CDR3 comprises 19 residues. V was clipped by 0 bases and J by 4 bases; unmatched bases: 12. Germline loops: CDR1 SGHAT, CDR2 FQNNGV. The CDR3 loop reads CASSLEGLAGPIRDYEQYF. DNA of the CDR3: TGTGCCAGCAGCTTAGAGGGACTAGCGGGACCTATTCGAGATTACGAGCAGTACTTC.

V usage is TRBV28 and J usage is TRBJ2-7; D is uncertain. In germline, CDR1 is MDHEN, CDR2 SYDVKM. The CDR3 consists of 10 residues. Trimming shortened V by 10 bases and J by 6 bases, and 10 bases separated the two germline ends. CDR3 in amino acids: CATRLFEQYF. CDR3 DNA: TGTGCCACTCGTCTGTTCGAGCAGTACTTC.

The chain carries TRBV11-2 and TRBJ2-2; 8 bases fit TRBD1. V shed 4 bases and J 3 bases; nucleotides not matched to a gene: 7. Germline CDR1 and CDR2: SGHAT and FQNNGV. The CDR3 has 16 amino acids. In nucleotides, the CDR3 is TGTGCCAGCAGCTCCTTACAGGGGGAGGACACCGGGGAGCTGTTTTTT. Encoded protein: CASSSLQGEDTGELFF.

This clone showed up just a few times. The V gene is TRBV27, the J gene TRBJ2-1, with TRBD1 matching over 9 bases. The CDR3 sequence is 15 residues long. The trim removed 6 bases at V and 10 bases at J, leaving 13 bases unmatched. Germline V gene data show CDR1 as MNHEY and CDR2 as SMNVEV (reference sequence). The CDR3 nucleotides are TGTGCCAGCAGGCACCGGGACAGGGCTCTAGGCGAGCAGTTCTTC. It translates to CASRHRDRALGEQFF.

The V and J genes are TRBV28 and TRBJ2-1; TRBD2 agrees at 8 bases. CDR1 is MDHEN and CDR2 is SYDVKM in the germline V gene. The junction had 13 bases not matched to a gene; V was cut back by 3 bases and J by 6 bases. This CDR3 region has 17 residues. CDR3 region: CASSFSEAGVLSNEQFF. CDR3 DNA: TGTGCCAGCAGTTTTTCAGAAGCGGGAGTTTTAAGCAATGAGCAGTTCTTC. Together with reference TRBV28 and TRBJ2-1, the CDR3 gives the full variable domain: DVKVTQSSRYLVKRTGEKVFLECVQDMDHENMFWYRQDPGLGLRLIYFSYDVKMKEKGDIPEGYSVSREKKERFSLILESASTNQTSMYLCASSFSEAGVLSNEQFFGPGTRLTVL.

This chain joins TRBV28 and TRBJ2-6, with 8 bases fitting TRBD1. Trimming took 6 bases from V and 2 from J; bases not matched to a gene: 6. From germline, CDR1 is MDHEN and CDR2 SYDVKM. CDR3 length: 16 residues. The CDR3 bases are TGTGCCAGCAGCCTCCCGGACAGGGCTGGGGCCAACGTCCTGACTTTC. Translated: CASSLPDRAGANVLTF.

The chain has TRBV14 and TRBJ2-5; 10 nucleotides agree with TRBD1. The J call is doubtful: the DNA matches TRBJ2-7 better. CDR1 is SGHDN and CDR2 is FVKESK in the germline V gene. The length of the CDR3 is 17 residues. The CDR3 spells CASSSKRTGQGSYEQYF. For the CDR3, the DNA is TGTGCCAGCAGCTCTAAGAGAACGGGACAGGGGTCCTACGAGCAGTACTTC.

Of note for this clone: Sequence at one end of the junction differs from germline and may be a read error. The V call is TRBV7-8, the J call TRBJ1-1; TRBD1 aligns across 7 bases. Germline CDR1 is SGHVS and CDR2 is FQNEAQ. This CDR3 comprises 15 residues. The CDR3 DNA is TGCGCCAGCAGCCTGGGACAGACTCTGAACACTGAAGCTTTCTTT. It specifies CASSLGQTLNTEAFF.

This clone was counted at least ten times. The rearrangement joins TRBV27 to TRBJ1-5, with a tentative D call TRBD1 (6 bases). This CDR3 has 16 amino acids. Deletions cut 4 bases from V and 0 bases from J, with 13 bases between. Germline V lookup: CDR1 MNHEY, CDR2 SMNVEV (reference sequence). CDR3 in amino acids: CASSSYRELSNQPQHF. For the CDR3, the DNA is TGTGCCAGCAGTTCATACAGGGAACTTAGCAATCAGCCCCAGCATTTT.

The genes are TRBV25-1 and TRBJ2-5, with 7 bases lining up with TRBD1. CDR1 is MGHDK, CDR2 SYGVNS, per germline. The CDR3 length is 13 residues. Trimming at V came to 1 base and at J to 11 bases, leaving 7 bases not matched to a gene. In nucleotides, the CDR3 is TGTGCCAGCAGTGAATCGGGTCAGGGGGAGCAGTACTTC. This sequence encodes CASSESGQGEQYF.

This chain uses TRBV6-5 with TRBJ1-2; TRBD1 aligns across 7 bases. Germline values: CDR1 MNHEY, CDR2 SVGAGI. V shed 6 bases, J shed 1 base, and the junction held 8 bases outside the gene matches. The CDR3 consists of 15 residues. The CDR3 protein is CASSRTGFNNYGYTF. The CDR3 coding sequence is TGTGCCAGCAGCCGGACAGGCTTCAATAACTATGGCTACACCTTC.

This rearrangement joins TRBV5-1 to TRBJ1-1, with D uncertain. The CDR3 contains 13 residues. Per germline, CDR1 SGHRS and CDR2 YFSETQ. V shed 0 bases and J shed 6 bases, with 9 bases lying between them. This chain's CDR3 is CASSLEHGAEAFF. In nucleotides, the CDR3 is TGCGCCAGCAGCTTGGAACACGGCGCTGAAGCTTTCTTT.

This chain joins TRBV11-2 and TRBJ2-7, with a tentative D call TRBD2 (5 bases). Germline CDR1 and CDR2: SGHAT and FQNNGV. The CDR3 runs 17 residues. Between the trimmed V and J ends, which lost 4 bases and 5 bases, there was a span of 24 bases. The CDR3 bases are TGTGCCAGCAGCTCACCTCTCTCAGGTCTAGCTCATCACGAGCAGTACTTC. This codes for CASSSPLSGLAHHEQYF.